These T cell receptor beta chains were read from a single sample in a study of T cell responses to AZD1222 COVID-19 vaccine. The repertoire was sequenced with immunoSEQ multiplex PCR; TCRdb's copy has only in-frame clones and lacks some. The sample shows 75,000 to 95,000 clones, 85% of them seen only once. The sequenced sample was peripheral blood, obtained 28 days after the second AZD1222 dose. These receptors were taken from an adult who received the AZD1222 COVID-19 vaccine. Both conserved end residues are part of each CDR3. Fields, in order: clone size, D gene, J gene, V gene, CDR3 length, CDR3 DNA, CDR3 protein. The D gene is left open where the match is weak. A clone size is listed for some rows: how often the clone was seen (once, few, many), or a class if it is expanded.

.	.	TRBJ1-4	TRBV5-4	15	TGTGCCAGCAGCCCGGGGGCGGGGTTTCGGGAAAAACTGTTTTTT	CASSPGAGFREKLFF
.	TRBD1	TRBJ2-1	TRBV29-1	14	TGCAGCGTTGCGTGGACAGGGTTATACAATGAGCAGTTCTTC	CSVAWTGLYNEQFF
.	TRBD1	TRBJ1-2	TRBV7-9	15	TGTGCCAGCAGCCTGATTTCGGGACAGGGGGCCGTGGTCACCTTC	CASSLISGQGAVVTF
.	TRBD2	TRBJ2-5	TRBV4-1	14	TGCGCCAGCAGTCCTCTAGCGGGGGTAGAGACCCAGTACTTC	CASSPLAGVETQYF
.	.	TRBJ2-5	TRBV10-1	13	TGCGCCAGCAGTGGGTCAGGGGCAGAGACCCAGTACTTC	CASSGSGAETQYF
.	.	TRBJ1-2	TRBV7-9	15	TGTGCCTTGGACAGTACCAATTATAATAACTATGGCTACACCTTC	CALDSTNYNNYGYTF
.	TRBD1	TRBJ1-4	TRBV5-1	17	TGCGCCAGCAGCTTGTCGGGACAGAACCCAACTAATGAAAAACTGTTTTTT	CASSLSGQNPTNEKLFF
.	.	TRBJ2-5	TRBV2	13	TGTGCCAGCAGTGGAGGGTCTCAAGAGACCCAGTACTTC	CASSGGSQETQYF
once	.	TRBJ2-4	TRBV19	17	TGTGCCAGTAGTATGGGGGTGGCAGGGCGGGCCAAAAACATTCAGTACTTC	CASSMGVAGRAKNIQYF
.	.	TRBJ2-1	TRBV5-1	17	TGCGCCAGCAGCTTTTCTACAGGGATCCGCTCCTACAATGAGCAGTTCTTC	CASSFSTGIRSYNEQFF
.	TRBD2	TRBJ2-2	TRBV19	15	TGTGCCAGTAGGCAAAGGACTAGCGGGAGGGGGGAGCTGTTTTTT	CASRQRTSGRGELFF
.	.	TRBJ2-7	TRBV5-4	11	TGTGCCAGCAGCGGGGGTAGAGAGCAGTACTTC	CASSGGREQYF
.	TRBD2	TRBJ2-2	TRBV4-1	19	TGCGCCAGCAGCCCATATGGGGCCCTAGCGGGGGGGAACACCGGGGAGCTGTTTTTT	CASSPYGALAGGNTGELFF
.	TRBD2	TRBJ2-5	TRBV4-2	21	TGTGCCAGCAGCCAAGGATTTTTTTTGACTAGCGGGGGAGATCCGCAAGAGACCCAGTACTTC	CASSQGFFLTSGGDPQETQYF
once	.	TRBJ2-1	TRBV18	18	TGTGCCAGCTCACCTCCCGAATACGACGGGTGGGAATACAATGAGCAGTTCTTC	CASSPPEYDGWEYNEQFF